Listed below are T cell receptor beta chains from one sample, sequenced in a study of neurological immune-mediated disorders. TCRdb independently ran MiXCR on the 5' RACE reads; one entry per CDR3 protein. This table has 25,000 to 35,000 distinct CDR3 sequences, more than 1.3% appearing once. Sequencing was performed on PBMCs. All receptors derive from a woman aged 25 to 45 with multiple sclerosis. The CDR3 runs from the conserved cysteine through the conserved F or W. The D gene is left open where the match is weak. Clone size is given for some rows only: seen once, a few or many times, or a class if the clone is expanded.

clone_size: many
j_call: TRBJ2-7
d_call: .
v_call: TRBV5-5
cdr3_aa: CASSLYDRILYEQYF
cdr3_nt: TGTGCCAGCAGCTTATATGACAGAATCCTCTACGAGCAGTACTTC

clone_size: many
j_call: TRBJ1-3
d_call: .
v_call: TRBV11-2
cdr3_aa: CASSLTAGNTIYF
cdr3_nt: TGTGCCAGCAGCCTAACAGCAGGAAACACCATATATTTT

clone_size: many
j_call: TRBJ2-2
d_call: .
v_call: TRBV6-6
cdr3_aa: CASSYESPNTGELFF
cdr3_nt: TGTGCCAGCAGTTACGAGAGCCCGAACACCGGGGAGCTGTTTTTT

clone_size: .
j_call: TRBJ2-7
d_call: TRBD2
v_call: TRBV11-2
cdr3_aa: CASSFPGGIAAQYF
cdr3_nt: TGTGCCAGCAGCTTCCCGGGGGGAATCGCAGCGCAGTACTTC

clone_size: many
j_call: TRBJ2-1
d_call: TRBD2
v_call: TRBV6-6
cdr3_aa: CASSPWGRGVNNEQFF
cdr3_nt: TGTGCCAGCAGCCCCTGGGGGCGGGGGGTCAACAATGAGCAGTTCTTC

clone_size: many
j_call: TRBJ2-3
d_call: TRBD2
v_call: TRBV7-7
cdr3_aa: CASSFTGGTDTQYF
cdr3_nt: TGTGCCAGCAGCTTTACGGGGGGGACAGATACGCAGTATTTT

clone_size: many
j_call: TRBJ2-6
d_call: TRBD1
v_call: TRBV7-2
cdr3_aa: CASTPGGSGANVLTF
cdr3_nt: TGTGCCAGCACCCCAGGGGGCTCTGGGGCCAACGTCCTGACTTTC

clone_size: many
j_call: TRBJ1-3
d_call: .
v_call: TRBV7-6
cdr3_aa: CASSPARGNTIYF
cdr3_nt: TGTGCCAGCAGCCCGGCGCGGGGAAACACCATATATTTT

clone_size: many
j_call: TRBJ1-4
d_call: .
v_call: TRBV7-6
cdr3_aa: CASSLGSGAGELFF
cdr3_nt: TGTGCCAGCAGCTTAGGATCCGGAGCCGGGGAACTGTTTTTT

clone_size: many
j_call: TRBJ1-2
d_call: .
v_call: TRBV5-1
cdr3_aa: CASSSRLNYGYTF
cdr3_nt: TGCGCCAGCAGCTCTCGATTGAACTATGGCTACACCTTC

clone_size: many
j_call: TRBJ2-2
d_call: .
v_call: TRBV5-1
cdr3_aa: CASSLSPANTGELFF
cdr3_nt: TGCGCCAGCAGCTTGAGCCCCGCGAACACCGGGGAGCTGTTTTTT

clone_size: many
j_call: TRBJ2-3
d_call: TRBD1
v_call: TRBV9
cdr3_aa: CASSGQGGGTDTQYF
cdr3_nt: TGTGCCAGCAGCGGACAGGGCGGAGGCACAGATACGCAGTATTTT

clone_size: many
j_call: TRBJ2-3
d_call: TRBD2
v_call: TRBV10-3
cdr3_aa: CAIGLADTQYF
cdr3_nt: TGTGCCATCGGACTAGCAGATACGCAGTATTTT

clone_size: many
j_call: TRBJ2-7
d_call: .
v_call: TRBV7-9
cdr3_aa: CASSPAWGATREQYF
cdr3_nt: TGTGCCAGCAGCCCGGCGTGGGGGGCCACTAGGGAGCAGTACTTC

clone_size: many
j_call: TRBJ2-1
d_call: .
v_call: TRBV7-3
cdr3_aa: CASSQDRSNEQFF
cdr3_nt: TGTGCCAGCAGTCAAGACAGAAGCAATGAGCAGTTCTTC

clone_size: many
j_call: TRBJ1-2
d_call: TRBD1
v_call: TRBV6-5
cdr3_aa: CASRRTGKSDGYTF
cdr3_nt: TGTGCCAGCAGACGGACAGGGAAATCGGATGGCTACACCTTC

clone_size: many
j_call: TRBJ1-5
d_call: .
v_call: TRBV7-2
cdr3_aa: CASSLQRGNQPQHF
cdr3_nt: TGTGCCAGCAGCTTACAGAGGGGGAATCAGCCCCAGCATTTT

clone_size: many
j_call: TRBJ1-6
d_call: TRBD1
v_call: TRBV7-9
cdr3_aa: CASSQGQGSPLHF
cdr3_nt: TGTGCCAGCAGTCAGGGACAGGGCTCACCCCTCCACTTT

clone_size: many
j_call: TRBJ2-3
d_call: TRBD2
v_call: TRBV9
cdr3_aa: CASSARSGGTDTQYF
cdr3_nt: TGTGCCAGCAGCGCGCGGAGCGGGGGAACAGATACGCAGTATTTT

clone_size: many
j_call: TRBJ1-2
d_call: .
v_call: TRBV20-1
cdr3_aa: CSARGQARGGYTF
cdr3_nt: TGCAGTGCTAGAGGGCAGGCCCGGGGTGGCTACACCTTC

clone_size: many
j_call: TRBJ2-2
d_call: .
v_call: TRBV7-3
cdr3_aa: CASSLTGAGTGELFF
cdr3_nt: TGTGCCAGCAGCTTAACGGGCGCCGGCACCGGGGAGCTGTTTTTT

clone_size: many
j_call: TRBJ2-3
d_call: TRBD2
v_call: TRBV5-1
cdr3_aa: CASSLASGGRTDTQYF
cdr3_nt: TGCGCCAGCAGCTTGGCGAGCGGGGGTCGAACAGATACGCAGTATTTT

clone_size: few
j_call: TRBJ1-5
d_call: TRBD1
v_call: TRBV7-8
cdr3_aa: CASSPRGQINQPQHF
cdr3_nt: TGTGCCAGCAGCCCGAGGGGGCAGATCAATCAGCCCCAGCATTTT

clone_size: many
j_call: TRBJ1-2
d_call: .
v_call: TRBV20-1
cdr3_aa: CSARDNQEYGYTF
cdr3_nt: TGCAGTGCTAGAGATAACCAGGAGTACGGCTACACCTTC

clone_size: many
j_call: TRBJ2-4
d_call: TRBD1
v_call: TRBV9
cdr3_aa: CASSAMGTGIGIQYF
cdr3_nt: TGTGCCAGCAGCGCAATGGGGACAGGCATAGGGATTCAGTACTTC

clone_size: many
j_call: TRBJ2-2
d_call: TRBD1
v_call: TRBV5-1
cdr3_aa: CASMRDRNTGELFF
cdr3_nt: TGCGCCAGCATGAGGGACAGGAACACCGGGGAGCTGTTTTTT

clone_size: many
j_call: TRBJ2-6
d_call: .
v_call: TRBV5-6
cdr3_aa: CASSFQLGANVLTF
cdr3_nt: TGTGCCAGCAGCTTTCAGCTTGGGGCCAACGTCCTGACTTTC

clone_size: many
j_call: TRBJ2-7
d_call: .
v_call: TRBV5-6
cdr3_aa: CASTWSGSPWEQYF
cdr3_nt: TGTGCCAGCACCTGGAGTGGGTCGCCTTGGGAGCAGTACTTC

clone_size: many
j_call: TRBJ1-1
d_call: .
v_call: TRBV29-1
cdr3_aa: CSDMRGSSEAFF
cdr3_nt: TGCAGCGACATGAGGGGGTCATCTGAAGCTTTCTTT

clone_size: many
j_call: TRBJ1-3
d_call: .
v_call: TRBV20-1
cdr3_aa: CSAGGDGALSGNTIYF
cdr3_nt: TGCAGTGCAGGGGGGGACGGAGCCCTCTCTGGAAACACCATATATTTT

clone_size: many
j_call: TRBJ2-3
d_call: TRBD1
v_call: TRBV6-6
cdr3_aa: CASRDRGPDTQYF
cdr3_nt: TGTGCCAGCAGGGACAGGGGGCCAGATACGCAGTATTTT

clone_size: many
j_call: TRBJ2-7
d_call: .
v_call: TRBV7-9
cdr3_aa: CASSFGQPAYEQYF
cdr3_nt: TGTGCCAGCAGCTTTGGACAGCCCGCCTACGAGCAGTACTTC

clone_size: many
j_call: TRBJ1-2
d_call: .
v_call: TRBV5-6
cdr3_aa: CASSSDGRNYGYTF
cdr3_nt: TGTGCCAGCAGCTCGGACGGACGAAACTATGGCTACACCTTC

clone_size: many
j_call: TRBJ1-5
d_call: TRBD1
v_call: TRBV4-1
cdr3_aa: CASSHTGTVSSNQPQHF
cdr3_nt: TGCGCCAGCAGCCATACCGGGACAGTGTCTAGCAATCAGCCCCAGCATTTT

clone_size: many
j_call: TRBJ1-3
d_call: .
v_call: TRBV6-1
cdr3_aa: CASAIGSSGNTIYF
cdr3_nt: TGTGCCAGCGCCATTGGGAGCTCTGGAAACACCATATATTTT

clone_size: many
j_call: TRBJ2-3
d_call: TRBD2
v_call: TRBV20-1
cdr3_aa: CSAGGVTGTDTQYF
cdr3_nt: TGCAGTGCTGGGGGGGTGACCGGCACAGATACGCAGTATTTT

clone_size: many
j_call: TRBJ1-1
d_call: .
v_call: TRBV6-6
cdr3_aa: CASSSPQGTEAFF
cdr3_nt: TGTGCCAGCAGTTCGCCCCAGGGCACTGAAGCTTTCTTT

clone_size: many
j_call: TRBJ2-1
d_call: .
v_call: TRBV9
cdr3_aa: CASSKDPTDEQFF
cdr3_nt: TGTGCCAGCAGCAAGGACCCCACTGATGAGCAGTTCTTC

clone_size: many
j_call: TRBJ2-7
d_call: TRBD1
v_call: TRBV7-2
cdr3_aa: CASSQTGTGYSYEQYF
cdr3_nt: TGTGCCAGCAGCCAAACAGGGACAGGCTACTCCTACGAGCAGTACTTC

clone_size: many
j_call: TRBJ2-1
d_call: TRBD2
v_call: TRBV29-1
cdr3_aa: CSGGLADNEQFF
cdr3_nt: TGCAGCGGCGGACTAGCGGACAATGAGCAGTTCTTC